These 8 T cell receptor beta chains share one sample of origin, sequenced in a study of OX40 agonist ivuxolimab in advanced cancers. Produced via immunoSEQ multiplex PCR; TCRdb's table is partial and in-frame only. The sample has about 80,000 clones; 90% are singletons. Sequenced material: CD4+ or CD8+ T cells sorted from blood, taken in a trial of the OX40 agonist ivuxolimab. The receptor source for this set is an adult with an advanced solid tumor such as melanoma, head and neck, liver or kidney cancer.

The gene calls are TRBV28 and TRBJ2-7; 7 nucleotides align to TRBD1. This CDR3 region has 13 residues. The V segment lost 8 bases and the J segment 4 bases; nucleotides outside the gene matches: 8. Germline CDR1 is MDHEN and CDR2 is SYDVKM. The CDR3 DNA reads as TGTGCCAGCGGTATAAGGACAGGTTACGAGCAGTACTTC. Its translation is CASGIRTGYEQYF. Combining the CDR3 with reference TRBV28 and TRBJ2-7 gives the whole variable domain DVKVTQSSRYLVKRTGEKVFLECVQDMDHENMFWYRQDPGLGLRLIYFSYDVKMKEKGDIPEGYSVSREKKERFSLILESASTNQTSMYLCASGIRTGYEQYFGPGTRLTVT.

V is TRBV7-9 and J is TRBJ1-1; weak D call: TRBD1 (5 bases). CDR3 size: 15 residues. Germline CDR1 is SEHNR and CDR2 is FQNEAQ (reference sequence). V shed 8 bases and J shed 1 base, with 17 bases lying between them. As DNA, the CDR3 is TGTGCCAGCTCATCCACCCGGGGGGAGAACACTGAAGCTTTCTTT. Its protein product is CASSSTRGENTEAFF.

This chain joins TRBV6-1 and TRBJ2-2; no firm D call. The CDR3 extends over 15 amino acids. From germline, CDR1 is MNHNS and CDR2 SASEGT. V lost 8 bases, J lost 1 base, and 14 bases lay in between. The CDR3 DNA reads TGTGCCAGCGCGGCCTCGGCCAAGAACACCGGGGAGCTGTTTTTT. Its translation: CASAASAKNTGELFF.

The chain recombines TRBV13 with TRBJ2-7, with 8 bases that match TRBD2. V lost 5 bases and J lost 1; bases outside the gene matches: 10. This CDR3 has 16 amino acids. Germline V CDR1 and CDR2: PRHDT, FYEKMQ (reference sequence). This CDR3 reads CASSPEGTSGSYEQYF. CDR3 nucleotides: TGTGCCAGCAGCCCGGAGGGTACTAGCGGATCCTACGAGCAGTACTTC. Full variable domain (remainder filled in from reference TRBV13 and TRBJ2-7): AAGVIQSPRHLIKEKRETATLKCYPIPRHDTVYWYQQGPGQDPQFLISFYEKMQSDKGSIPDRFSAQQFSDYHSELNMSSLELGDSALYFCASSPEGTSGSYEQYFGPGTRLTVT.

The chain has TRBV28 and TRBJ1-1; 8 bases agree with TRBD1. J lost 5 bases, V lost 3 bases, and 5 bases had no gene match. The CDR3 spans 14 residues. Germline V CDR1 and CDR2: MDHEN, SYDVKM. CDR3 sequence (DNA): TGTGCCAGCAGTTTGAACAGGGGGTGGACTGAAGCTTTCTTT. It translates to CASSLNRGWTEAFF.

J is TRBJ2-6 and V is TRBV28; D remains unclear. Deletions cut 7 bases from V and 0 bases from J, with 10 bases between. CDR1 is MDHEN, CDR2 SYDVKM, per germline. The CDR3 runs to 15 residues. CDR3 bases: TGTGCCAGCAACTCTGGGAACTCTGGGGCCAACGTCCTGACTTTC. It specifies CASNSGNSGANVLTF. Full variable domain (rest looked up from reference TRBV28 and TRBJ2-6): DVKVTQSSRYLVKRTGEKVFLECVQDMDHENMFWYRQDPGLGLRLIYFSYDVKMKEKGDIPEGYSVSREKKERFSLILESASTNQTSMYLCASNSGNSGANVLTFGAGSRLTVL.

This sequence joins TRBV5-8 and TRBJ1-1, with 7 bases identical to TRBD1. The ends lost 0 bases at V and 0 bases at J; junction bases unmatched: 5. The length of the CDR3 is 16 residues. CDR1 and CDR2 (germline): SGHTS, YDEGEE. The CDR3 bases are TGTGCCAGCAGCTTGGAAAAGGGGGCGATGAACACTGAAGCTTTCTTT. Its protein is CASSLEKGAMNTEAFF.

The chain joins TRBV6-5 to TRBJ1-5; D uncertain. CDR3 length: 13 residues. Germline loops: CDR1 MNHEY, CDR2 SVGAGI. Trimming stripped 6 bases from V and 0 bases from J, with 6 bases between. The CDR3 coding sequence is TGTGCCAGCAGGGTAATTAGCAATCAGCCCCAGCATTTT. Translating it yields CASRVISNQPQHF.